These 32 T cell receptor beta chains were sequenced from one sample in a study of OX40 agonist ivuxolimab in advanced cancers. TCRdb keeps only in-frame clones here, not all; method: immunoSEQ multiplex PCR. The sample gives approximately 17,000 clones, 65% to 85% of which show up once; around 40% is in the top ten. Sequencing was performed on CD4+ or CD8+ T cells sorted from blood, taken in a trial of the OX40 agonist ivuxolimab. These receptors all come from an adult with an advanced solid tumor such as melanoma, head and neck, liver or kidney cancer.

This clone was observed a single time. This chain uses TRBV27 with TRBJ1-2; 7 nucleotides line up with TRBD1. After removal of 5 bases from V and 7 bases from J, the junction contained 10 bases not matched to a gene. This CDR3 has 14 residues. Germline V gene data show CDR1 as MNHEY and CDR2 as SMNVEV (reference sequence). CDR3 residues: CASSVHTGDRGYTF. DNA for the CDR3: TGTGCCAGCAGTGTCCATACAGGGGACCGTGGCTACACCTTC.

J is TRBJ2-7 and V is TRBV11-2; maybe TRBD1 (6 bases). CDR1 and CDR2 from the germline V gene are SGHAT and FQNNGV. Trimming removed 4 bases from V and 1 base from J, with 14 bases in between. The CDR3 runs 15 residues. This CDR3 reads CASSSSGTPSYEQYF. The CDR3 nucleotides read TGTGCCAGCAGCTCCTCCGGGACACCTTCCTACGAGCAGTACTTC.

The rearrangement links TRBV5-1 to TRBJ1-1; D is uncertain. Germline CDR1 and CDR2: SGHRS and YFSETQ. V was trimmed by 4 bases and J by 1 base, leaving 11 bases between them. The CDR3 loop spans 14 amino acids. The CDR3 protein is CASSPSIGNTEAFF. The CDR3 DNA is TGCGCCAGCAGCCCATCAATAGGGAACACTGAAGCTTTCTTT.

The gene calls are TRBV5-6 and TRBJ2-4; D unclear. Germline values: CDR1 SGHDT, CDR2 YYEEEE. Trimming pared 1 base from V and 8 bases from J, leaving 13 bases between. The CDR3 totals 14 residues. The CDR3: CASSLWSTVDIQYF. The CDR3, as DNA: TGTGCCAGCAGCTTGTGGTCAACCGTTGACATTCAGTACTTC.

On this clone: A much larger clone lies a single base off, so this may be a read error. This CDR3 is CTSSDYRGEQFF. The CDR3 bases are TGTACCAGCAGTGATTACAGGGGCGAGCAGTTCTTC. The rearrangement joins TRBV6-1 to TRBJ2-1, with 7 bases fitting TRBD1. The CDR3 contains 12 residues. The germline gives CDR1 MNHNS, CDR2 SASEGT.

V gene TRBV5-4 combines with J gene TRBJ2-7, with TRBD1 identical over 9 bases. Germline lookup yields CDR1 SGHNT and CDR2 YYREEE (reference sequence). The CDR3 loop spans 17 amino acids. Unmatched junction bases numbered 15, after V lost 5 bases and J lost 3 bases. The CDR3 coding sequence is TGTGCCAGCAGTTCATCTTCCGGGACAGGGATCAACTACGAGCAGTACTTC. This encodes CASSSSSGTGINYEQYF.

Sample share makes this clone medium-sized (0.01 to 0.1%). The chain recombines TRBV7-3 with TRBJ1-1, with D unresolved. V was pared by 5 bases and J by 10 bases, with 8 bases between. The CDR3 has 10 amino acids. Germline CDR1 and CDR2: SGHTA and FQGTGA. In nucleotides, the CDR3 is TGTGCCAGCAGCGCTTATATAGCTTTCTTT. Amino acids: CASSAYIAFF.

The chain employs TRBV15 and TRBJ1-5, with TRBD1 as a possible D gene (5 bases). The CDR3 runs to 16 residues. V was clipped by 0 bases and J by 0 bases, with 9 bases between them. Per germline, CDR1 LNHNV and CDR2 YYDKDF (reference sequence). The CDR3 bases are TGTGCCACCAGCAGAGATTACGGGGGTAGCAATCAGCCCCAGCATTTT. Translation gives CATSRDYGGSNQPQHF.

V gene TRBV2 combines with J gene TRBJ1-2; unclear D gene. Trimming pared 3 bases from V and 8 bases from J, leaving 13 bases between. This CDR3 comprises 13 residues. Germline assignment: CDR1 SNHLY and CDR2 FYNNEI. The CDR3 here is CASSDMSSRGYTF. CDR3 nucleotide sequence: TGTGCCAGCAGTGATATGAGTTCCCGGGGCTACACCTTC.

V is TRBV27 and J is TRBJ1-2; D unresolved. The CDR3 totals 13 residues. Trimming took off 2 bases at V and 2 bases at J, with 6 bases between the two ends. Per the germline V gene, CDR1 is MNHEY and CDR2 is SMNVEV (reference sequence). The CDR3 bases are TGTGCCAGCAGTTTACAGGAAAACTATGGCTACACCTTC. This encodes CASSLQENYGYTF.

V usage is TRBV19 and J usage is TRBJ1-1; D call uncertain. The CDR3 extends over 12 amino acids. V was clipped by 3 bases and J by 4 bases, with 6 bases between them. CDR1 is LNHDA and CDR2 is SQIVND in the germline V gene (reference sequence). Here the CDR3 DNA reads TGTGCCAGTAGTATCGCTAGCACTGAAGCTTTCTTT. Encoded protein: CASSIASTEAFF.

This chain joins TRBV28 and TRBJ2-1; D call uncertain. Between the trimmed V and J ends, which lost 4 bases and 8 bases, there was a span of 9 bases. This CDR3 spans 12 amino acids. CDR1 and CDR2 from the germline V gene are MDHEN and SYDVKM. CDR3 sequence (DNA): TGTGCCAGCAGTTCCGACGATCATGAGCAGTTCTTC. Protein product: CASSSDDHEQFF. The entire variable domain, with the rest obtained from reference TRBV28 and TRBJ2-1, is as follows: DVKVTQSSRYLVKRTGEKVFLECVQDMDHENMFWYRQDPGLGLRLIYFSYDVKMKEKGDIPEGYSVSREKKERFSLILESASTNQTSMYLCASSSDDHEQFFGPGTRLTVL.

The V call is TRBV28, the J call TRBJ1-5; possibly TRBD1 for D (5 bases). V lost 6 bases, J lost 1 base, and 13 bases lay in between. The CDR3 length is 15 residues. CDR1 is MDHEN, CDR2 SYDVKM, per germline. CDR3 in DNA: TGTGCCAGCAGCCCGGGGGTTGGGAGCAATCAGCCCCAGCATTTT. Residues: CASSPGVGSNQPQHF.

This chain links TRBV7-9 with TRBJ1-2; TRBD1 might be the D (6 bases). Germline CDR1 is SEHNR and CDR2 is FQNEAQ (reference sequence). Trimming took 4 bases from V and 4 from J, leaving 13 bases between them. The CDR3 loop spans 14 amino acids. CDR3 nucleotides: TGTGCCAGCAGCTCACCCGACAGGAGCTATGGCTACACCTTC. This sequence encodes CASSSPDRSYGYTF.

The chain uses TRBV19 and TRBJ2-1; maybe TRBD1 (5 bases). In germline, CDR1 is LNHDA, CDR2 SQIVND (reference sequence). V shed 8 bases and J shed 7 bases, with 9 bases lying between them. The CDR3 runs to 11 residues. CDR3 nucleotide sequence: TGTGCCAGTGACAGCAGTAATGAGCAGTTCTTC. It encodes CASDSSNEQFF.

The chain carries TRBV7-8 and TRBJ2-3, with 9 positions matching TRBD2. The germline CDR1 and CDR2 sequences are SGHVS and FQNEAQ. The CDR3 covers 15 residues. V was clipped by 1 base and J by 4 bases; unmatched bases: 3. The CDR3: CASSLVAGVADTQYF. CDR3 nucleotides: TGTGCCAGCAGCTTAGTAGCGGGGGTGGCAGATACGCAGTATTTT.

This clone appeared once. The chain couples TRBV28 to TRBJ2-3; the D gene is possibly TRBD1 (6 bases). Trimming stripped 6 bases from V and 4 bases from J, with 14 bases between. Germline V gene sequence: CDR1 MDHEN, CDR2 SYDVKM. The CDR3 covers 14 residues. CDR3 nucleotides: TGTGCCAGCAGCCAAAGACAGGTATCAGATACGCAGTATTTT. Residues: CASSQRQVSDTQYF. Variable domain in full (rest from reference TRBV28 and TRBJ2-3): DVKVTQSSRYLVKRTGEKVFLECVQDMDHENMFWYRQDPGLGLRLIYFSYDVKMKEKGDIPEGYSVSREKKERFSLILESASTNQTSMYLCASSQRQVSDTQYFGPGTRLTVL.

This chain uses TRBV7-9 with TRBJ1-5; no definite D call. V was clipped by 1 base and J by 2 bases, with 12 bases between them. CDR1 is SEHNR, CDR2 FQNEAQ, per germline (reference sequence). The CDR3 totals 16 residues. The CDR3 loop reads CASSLGGESGNQPQHF. CDR3 bases: TGTGCCAGCAGCTTAGGTGGGGAGTCGGGCAATCAGCCCCAGCATTTT.

This clone occurred a few times. This sequence joins TRBV2 and TRBJ1-4, with 7 bases that match TRBD1. Per the germline V gene, CDR1 is SNHLY and CDR2 is FYNNEI. This CDR3 is built from 15 residues. The junction had 11 bases not matched to a gene; V was cut back by 8 bases and J by 5 bases. Written as DNA, the CDR3 is TGTGCCAGCTTCCTATCGGGACAGCCAAATGAAAAACTGTTTTTT. Protein: CASFLSGQPNEKLFF.

The chain carries TRBV6-6 and TRBJ1-1; the D gene is possibly TRBD1 (6 bases). Looked up from germline, CDR1 is MNHNY and CDR2 is SVGAGI (reference sequence). This CDR3 region has 11 residues. V was trimmed by 7 bases and J by 11 bases, leaving 14 bases between them. In DNA form, the CDR3 reads TGTGCCAGCAAGAGACAGGCTGGGGCTTTCTTT. Translating gives CASKRQAGAFF.

The chain is built from TRBV27 and TRBJ2-1; D may be TRBD2 (6 bases). This CDR3 is built from 18 residues. Germline CDR1 MNHEY, CDR2 SMNVEV (reference sequence). V lost 6 bases, J lost 1 base, and 22 bases lay in between. This CDR3 is CASSLRGIAVGSYNEQFF. As DNA, the CDR3 is TGTGCCAGCAGCCTACGGGGCATAGCGGTGGGGTCCTACAATGAGCAGTTCTTC.

V and J are TRBV6-6 and TRBJ1-5; D is possibly TRBD1 (6 bases). Germline CDR1 is MNHNY and CDR2 is SVGAGI (reference sequence). V lost 7 bases and J 4 bases, leaving 11 bases between the germline ends. This CDR3 region has 13 residues. The CDR3 DNA sequence: TGTGCCAGCAAACGAACAGGGAATCAGCCCCAGCATTTT. This sequence encodes CASKRTGNQPQHF.

In this sample, this clone turned up many times. The rearrangement uses TRBV7-9 and TRBJ2-7; D possibly matches TRBD1 or TRBD2 (5 bases each). The germline CDR1 and CDR2 sequences are SEHNR and FQNEAQ (reference sequence). This CDR3 contains 16 residues. The V gene lost 5 bases and the J gene lost 5 bases, with 22 bases spanning the gap. DNA for the CDR3: TGTGCCAGCAGCCCGACGTCGGGGCTTTCTGGACACGAGCAGTACTTC. Protein sequence: CASSPTSGLSGHEQYF.

The chain recombines TRBV7-8 with TRBJ1-4; 9 bases match TRBD1. The germline gives CDR1 SGHVS, CDR2 FQNEAQ. V trimming: 3 bases; J trimming: 8 bases; junction bases outside the gene matches: 4. The CDR3 loop spans 14 amino acids. The CDR3 sequence is CASSFGTGHEKLFF. The CDR3 bases are TGTGCCAGCAGCTTTGGGACAGGGCACGAAAAACTGTTTTTT.

The chain combines TRBV4-3 with TRBJ2-7; D not resolved. Germline CDR1 LGHNA, CDR2 YSLEER. Trimming shortened V by 2 bases and J by 7 bases, and 21 bases separated the two germline ends. This CDR3 has 16 amino acids. The DNA for the CDR3 is TGCGCCAGCAGCCAAACCACCCGAGACCCACCAACAGAGCAGTACTTC. Protein: CASSQTTRDPPTEQYF.

The rearrangement links TRBV28 to TRBJ2-2; D uncertain. This CDR3 has 16 residues. Looked up from germline, CDR1 is MDHEN and CDR2 is SYDVKM. Trimming removed 5 bases at V and 3 bases at J, with 16 bases between. DNA for the CDR3: TGTGCCAGCAGTCCTCCGGACGGTGAACACACCGGGGAGCTGTTTTTT. This encodes CASSPPDGEHTGELFF.

The chain is built from TRBV9 and TRBJ2-5; D call uncertain. Germline assignment: CDR1 SGDLS and CDR2 YYNGEE. V lost 8 bases and J 2 bases, leaving 4 bases between the germline ends. The CDR3 extends over 10 amino acids. CDR3 in DNA: TGTGCCAGGATTCAAGAGACCCAGTACTTC. This encodes CARIQETQYF.

The rearrangement links TRBV7-9 to TRBJ2-1; D perhaps matches TRBD1 (5 bases). This CDR3 contains 15 residues. Trimming removed 1 base at V and 3 bases at J, with 10 bases between. From germline, CDR1 is SEHNR and CDR2 FQNEAQ (reference sequence). CDR3 sequence (DNA): TGTGCCAGCAGCTTAGGTCAGGGTTACTACAATGAGCAGTTCTTC. This translates into CASSLGQGYYNEQFF.

This chain connects TRBV4-3 to TRBJ2-2; no firm D call. CDR3 length equals 15 residues. Trimming removed 0 bases from V and 3 bases from J, with 8 bases in between. Germline CDR1 LGHNA, CDR2 YSLEER. For the CDR3, the DNA is TGCGCCAGCAGCCAAGATCCGGGTCACACCGGGGAGCTGTTTTTT. Translation gives CASSQDPGHTGELFF.

The CDR3 reads CASRVQGASADTQYF. The CDR3, as DNA: TGTGCCAGCAGGGTACAGGGGGCATCTGCAGATACGCAGTATTTT. This chain connects TRBV28 to TRBJ2-3, with 9 bases that match TRBD1. V shed 6 bases, J shed 4 bases, and the junction held 8 bases outside the gene matches. Germline V gene data show CDR1 as MDHEN and CDR2 as SYDVKM. The CDR3 totals 15 residues. Full variable domain (rest looked up from reference TRBV28 and TRBJ2-3): DVKVTQSSRYLVKRTGEKVFLECVQDMDHENMFWYRQDPGLGLRLIYFSYDVKMKEKGDIPEGYSVSREKKERFSLILESASTNQTSMYLCASRVQGASADTQYFGPGTRLTVL.

The CDR3 DNA sequence: TGTGCCAGCAGTTTAGGAGTCTACGAGCAGTACTTC. It yields the protein CASSLGVYEQYF. The J gene is TRBJ2-7, the V gene TRBV28; D is ambiguous. Germline CDR1 and CDR2: MDHEN and SYDVKM. This CDR3 contains 12 residues. V was pared by 2 bases and J by 3 bases, with 5 bases between.

This clone appeared a single time. The chain joins TRBV6-1 to TRBJ1-3; D unclear. The CDR3 is 15 residues long. V was cut by 2 bases and J by 0 bases, with 8 bases left in between. CDR1 is MNHNS and CDR2 is SASEGT in the germline V gene. CDR3 region: CASSENGDSGNTIYF. In DNA, the CDR3 is TGTGCCAGCAGTGAAAACGGGGACTCTGGAAACACCATATATTTT.